The next 22 T cell receptor beta chains were all read from a single sample in a study of blood T cell repertoires in COVID-19. This table comes from immunoSEQ multiplex PCR, and its TCRdb copy is limited to in-frame clones, with some not included. The sample records about 160,000 clones, 85% being singletons. Specimen: peripheral blood. The receptors derive from a human donor with acute or convalescent COVID-19. The donor label of this sample is uncertain.

V gene TRBV6-2 or TRBV6-3 combines with J gene TRBJ1-1, with 7 bases fitting TRBD1. The V and J ends lost 4 bases and 2 bases, in that order; junction bases with no gene match: 4. The CDR3 runs 14 residues. The V gene's germline CDR1 is MNHEY and CDR2 SVGEGT. The CDR3 nucleotides are TGTGCCAGCAGTTTGGAGGGGGCTAACACTGAAGCTTTCTTT. Translated, it gives CASSLEGANTEAFF.

CDR3 DNA sequence: TGTGCCAGCAGGTCGACAGGGGATTACAATGAGCAGTTCTTC. Protein sequence: CASRSTGDYNEQFF. This chain connects TRBV27 to TRBJ2-1; TRBD1 agrees at 8 bases. Trimming at V came to 6 bases and at J to 4 bases, leaving 5 bases not matched to a gene. Looked up from germline, CDR1 is MNHEY and CDR2 is SMNVEV (reference sequence). CDR3 length: 14 residues.

The V gene is TRBV7-9, the J gene TRBJ1-2, with D unclear. The CDR3 covers 11 residues. V was trimmed by 5 bases and J by 13 bases, leaving 14 bases between them. The germline V gene has CDR1 SEHNR and CDR2 FQNEAQ (reference sequence). The CDR3 nucleotides are TGTGCCAGCAGCCCTGGGCCCTTTCCCACCTTC. Its protein is CASSPGPFPTF. Based on the CDR3 plus reference TRBV7-9 and TRBJ1-2, the full variable domain is DTGVSQNPRHKITKRGQNVTFRCDPISEHNRLYWYRQTLGQGPEFLTYFQNEAQLEKSRLLSDRFSAERPKGSFSTLEIQRTEQGDSAMYLCASSPGPFPTFGSGTRLTVV.

The chain couples TRBV30 to TRBJ2-7; maybe TRBD1 (6 bases). CDR3 length: 16 amino acids. The germline V gene encodes CDR1 GTSNPN and CDR2 SVGIG (reference sequence). V shed 0 bases and J shed 4 bases, with 19 bases lying between them. CDR3 in DNA: TGTGCCTGGAGTGTACCGGCAGGGGTGTTTGGTTACGAGCAGTACTTC. It translates to CAWSVPAGVFGYEQYF.

This rearrangement joins TRBV5-1 to TRBJ2-1, with D possibly being TRBD2 (6 bases). Germline-derived CDR1 and CDR2 are SGHRS and YFSETQ. Between the trimmed V and J ends, which lost 0 bases and 7 bases, there was a span of 11 bases. CDR3 length equals 14 residues. In DNA, the CDR3 is TGCGCCAGCAGCTTGGGACTAGTAGCTAATGAGCAGTTCTTC. This sequence encodes CASSLGLVANEQFF.

The table lists this clone with a count of one. This rearrangement joins TRBV28 to TRBJ1-3, with D uncertain. The V and J ends lost 3 bases and 7 bases respectively, with 13 bases between them. The CDR3 is 14 amino acids. Germline loops: CDR1 MDHEN, CDR2 SYDVKM. In nucleotides, the CDR3 is TGTGCCAGCAGTTTTGAGGGTCGGGTGAACACCATATATTTT. As protein: CASSFEGRVNTIYF. The variable domain in full, with the rest retrieved from reference TRBV28 and TRBJ1-3, is DVKVTQSSRYLVKRTGEKVFLECVQDMDHENMFWYRQDPGLGLRLIYFSYDVKMKEKGDIPEGYSVSREKKERFSLILESASTNQTSMYLCASSFEGRVNTIYFGEGSWLTVV.

V is TRBV5-1 and J is TRBJ1-2, with D possibly being TRBD1 (5 bases). The germline V gene has CDR1 SGHRS and CDR2 YFSETQ. The CDR3 covers 12 residues. V was shortened by 2 bases and J by 7 bases, with 9 bases between the two germline ends. This CDR3 is CASSFDRAGYTF. CDR3 DNA sequence: TGCGCCAGCAGCTTTGACAGAGCTGGCTACACCTTC.

The chain combines TRBV11-2 with TRBJ2-2; maybe TRBD1 (7 bases). The CDR3 length is 18 residues. Germline CDR1 reads SGHAT; CDR2 reads FQNNGV. Trimming stripped 0 bases from V and 4 bases from J, with 18 bases between. CDR3 DNA sequence: TGTGCCAGCAGCTTAGACCCGCTAAGGCAGGGGGGCACCGGGGAGCTGTTTTTT. Its translation: CASSLDPLRQGGTGELFF.

The V gene is TRBV7-9, the J gene TRBJ2-7; 9 nucleotides match TRBD1. This CDR3 has 14 amino acids. Per the germline V gene, CDR1 is SEHNR and CDR2 is FQNEAQ (reference sequence). V dropped 5 bases and J dropped 6; count of bases not matched to a gene: 8. CDR3 loop: CASSPWTGDREQYF. Written as DNA, the CDR3 is TGTGCCAGCAGCCCCTGGACAGGGGACCGCGAGCAGTACTTC.

The chain recombines TRBV7-3 with TRBJ2-7; D is possibly TRBD2 (5 bases). V lost 5 bases, J lost 1 base, and 12 bases lay in between. Germline V gene sequence: CDR1 SGHTA, CDR2 FQGTGA. This CDR3 spans 14 amino acids. CDR3 in amino acids: CASSPAANSYEQYF. CDR3 nucleotides: TGTGCCAGCAGCCCAGCGGCAAATTCCTACGAGCAGTACTTC.

The V call is TRBV3-1 (or the pseudogene TRBV3-2), the J call TRBJ2-1, with TRBD2 identical over 10 bases. Germline CDR1 is LGHDT and CDR2 is YNNKEL (reference sequence). The junction had 17 bases not matched to a gene; V was cut back by 6 bases and J by 12 bases. The CDR3 covers 16 residues. The DNA of the CDR3 is TGTGCCAGCAGTTTTCGAGCGGGGGGGCTTGTTCTTTGGCAGTTCTTC. Its translation: CASSFRAGGLVLWQFF.

The gene calls are TRBV5-4 and TRBJ2-1; possible D gene TRBD2, 7 bases. Germline loops: CDR1 SGHNT, CDR2 YYREEE (reference sequence). Trimming cost V 0 bases and J 2 bases, with 12 bases left between them. This CDR3 is 16 amino acids long. CDR3 sequence reads: CASSLGGGAAYNEQFF. As DNA, the CDR3 is TGTGCCAGCAGCTTGGGTGGGGGGGCGGCCTACAATGAGCAGTTCTTC.

This clone has more than one count but fewer than ten. This chain joins TRBV7-2 and TRBJ2-1; 10 nucleotides line up with TRBD2. This CDR3 has 16 amino acids. CDR1 and CDR2 from the germline V gene are SGHTA and FQGNSA. V trimming: 4 bases; J trimming: 0 bases; junction bases outside the gene matches: 3. This CDR3 is CASSSLAGSSYNEQFF. The CDR3 nucleotides read TGTGCCAGCAGCTCACTAGCGGGGAGCTCCTACAATGAGCAGTTCTTC. Variable domain in full (rest from reference TRBV7-2 and TRBJ2-1): GAGVSQSPSNKVTEKGKDVELRCDPISGHTALYWYRQSLGQGLEFLIYFQGNSAPDKSGLPSDRFSAERTGGSVSTLTIQRTQQEDSAVYLCASSSLAGSSYNEQFFGPGTRLTVL.

V usage is TRBV7-9 and J usage is TRBJ1-6, with 9 positions matching TRBD1. Per germline, CDR1 SEHNR and CDR2 FQNEAQ (reference sequence). V gave up 6 bases and J gave up 10 bases; unmatched junction bases: 7. The CDR3 is made up of 14 amino acids. CDR3 DNA sequence: TGTGCCAGCAGGCCACAGGGGGCACGATCACCCCTCCACTTT. Protein: CASRPQGARSPLHF.

The J gene is TRBJ1-1, the V gene TRBV11-3; no clear D. The CDR3 sequence is 14 residues long. Germline CDR1 is SGHNT and CDR2 is YENEEA. V shed 5 bases and J shed 8 bases, with 18 bases lying between them. The CDR3 reads CASSPPQVPGEAFF. The CDR3 nucleotides are TGTGCCAGCAGCCCCCCCCAGGTCCCGGGGGAAGCTTTCTTT.

This chain links TRBV7-3 with TRBJ1-5, with 10 bases fitting TRBD1. CDR3 length equals 15 residues. The germline CDR1 and CDR2 sequences are SGHTA and FQGTGA. V lost 5 bases and J lost 5; bases outside the gene matches: 6. The CDR3: CASSETGGRDQPQHF. The CDR3 nucleotides are TGTGCCAGCAGCGAGACAGGGGGCAGAGATCAGCCCCAGCATTTT.

This clone was counted ten times or more. V and J are TRBV30 and TRBJ1-3; 9 positions match TRBD1. The CDR3 covers 20 residues. V lost 2 bases to trimming and J lost 0 bases; unmatched junction nucleotides: 17. Germline V gene data show CDR1 as GTSNPN and CDR2 as SVGIG (reference sequence). CDR3 coding DNA: TGTGCCTGGAGTTTCCCTGGGGGACAGGGTGTTAGGAGCTCTGGAAACACCATATATTTT. Translated, it gives CAWSFPGGQGVRSSGNTIYF.

CDR3 region: CASSQGLHLHF. CDR3 nucleotides: TGTGCCAGCAGCCAGGGACTTCACCTCCACTTT. The rearrangement joins TRBV3-1 (or the pseudogene TRBV3-2) to TRBJ1-6; tentatively, D is TRBD1 (5 bases). Trimming pared 3 bases from V and 15 bases from J, leaving 9 bases between. The CDR3 spans 11 residues. From germline, CDR1 is LGHDT and CDR2 YNNKEL (reference sequence).

This clone was observed a handful of times. The rearrangement uses TRBV11-3 and TRBJ2-2; 10 positions agree with TRBD1. CDR1 is SGHNT, CDR2 YENEEA, per germline. Trimming removed 5 bases from V and 4 bases from J; junction bases left unmatched: 4. This CDR3 is 15 amino acids long. The CDR3 nucleotides are TGTGCCAGCAGCGGGACAGGGGACCTCACCGGGGAGCTGTTTTTT. This translates into CASSGTGDLTGELFF. Supplemented by reference TRBV11-3 and TRBJ2-2, the full variable domain reads EAGVVQSPRYKIIEKKQPVAFWCNPISGHNTLYWYLQNLGQGPELLIRYENEEAVDDSQLPKDRFSAERLKGVDSTLKIQPAELGDSAVYLCASSGTGDLTGELFFGEGSRLTVL.

The chain has TRBV6-5 and TRBJ1-2; D remains ambiguous. The V and J ends lost 6 bases and 4 bases respectively, with 18 bases between them. Germline CDR1 and CDR2: MNHEY and SVGAGI. The CDR3 totals 15 residues. In nucleotides, the CDR3 is TGTGCCAGCAGGTTGGCCACACGACAAGTCTATGGCTACACCTTC. Translated, it gives CASRLATRQVYGYTF.

This clone came up once. The chain carries TRBV30 and TRBJ1-2, with D maybe TRBD1 (5 bases). V gave up 1 base and J gave up 4 bases, with 7 bases separating them. The germline CDR1 and CDR2 sequences are GTSNPN and SVGIG (reference sequence). The CDR3 sequence is 12 residues long. In DNA, the CDR3 is TGTGCCTGGAGTGGGGGCCGCTATGGCTACACCTTC. It translates to CAWSGGRYGYTF.

V is TRBV6-1 and J is TRBJ1-4, with unresolved D. Germline lookup yields CDR1 MNHNS and CDR2 SASEGT. V lost 1 base and J lost 7, with 13 bases in between. This CDR3 is built from 15 residues. CDR3: CASSEGAGASEKLFF. DNA of the CDR3: TGTGCCAGCAGTGAAGGGGCAGGCGCTTCTGAAAAACTGTTTTTT.